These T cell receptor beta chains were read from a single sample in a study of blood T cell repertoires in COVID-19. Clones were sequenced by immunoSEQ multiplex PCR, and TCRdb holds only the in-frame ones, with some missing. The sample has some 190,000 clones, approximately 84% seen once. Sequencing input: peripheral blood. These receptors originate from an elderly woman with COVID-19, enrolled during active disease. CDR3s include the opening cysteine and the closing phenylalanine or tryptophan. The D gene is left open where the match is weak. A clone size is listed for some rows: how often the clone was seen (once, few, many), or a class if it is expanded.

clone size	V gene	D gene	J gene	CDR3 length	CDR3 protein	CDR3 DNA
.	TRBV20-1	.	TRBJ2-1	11	CRAGSYNEQFF	TGCAGGGCGGGCTCCTACAATGAGCAGTTCTTC
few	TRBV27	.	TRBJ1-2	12	CASSKGVGGYTF	TGTGCCAGCAGTAAGGGGGTCGGGGGCTACACCTTC
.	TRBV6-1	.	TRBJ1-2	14	CASSEAGEAYGYTF	TGTGCCAGCAGTGAAGCGGGGGAGGCCTATGGCTACACCTTC
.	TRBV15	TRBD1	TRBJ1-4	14	CATTPGQGNEKLFF	TGTGCCACCACCCCCGGACAGGGAAATGAAAAACTGTTTTTT
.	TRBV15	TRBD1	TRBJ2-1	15	CATSRTGGRYNEQFF	TGTGCCACCAGCAGGACAGGGGGTCGTTACAATGAGCAGTTCTTC
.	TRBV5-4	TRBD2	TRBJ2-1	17	CASSSGTSGGAYNEQFF	TGTGCCAGCAGCTCTGGGACTAGCGGGGGGGCCTACAATGAGCAGTTCTTC
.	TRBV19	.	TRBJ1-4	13	CASSPRRGEKLFF	TGTGCCAGTAGTCCACGCCGGGGGGAGAAACTGTTTTTT
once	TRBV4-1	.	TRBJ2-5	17	CASSQDQWRGTQETQYF	TGCGCCAGCAGCCAAGATCAGTGGCGGGGCACCCAAGAGACCCAGTACTTC
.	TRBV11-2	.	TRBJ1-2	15	CASSLDLLAGDGYTF	TGTGCCAGCAGCTTAGATTTACTGGCAGGGGATGGCTACACCTTC
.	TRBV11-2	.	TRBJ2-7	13	CASSSLVGYEQYF	TGTGCCAGCAGCTCACTAGTAGGCTACGAGCAGTACTTC
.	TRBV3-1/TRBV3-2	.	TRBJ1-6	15	CASSQLGLDDSPLHF	TGTGCCAGCAGCCAGCTGGGACTGGATGATTCACCCCTCCACTTT
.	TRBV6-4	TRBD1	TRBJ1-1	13	CASSRTGGTEAFF	TGTGCCAGCAGCAGGACAGGGGGTACTGAAGCTTTCTTT
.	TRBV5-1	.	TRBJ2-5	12	CASTQGQETQYF	TGCGCCAGCACCCAGGGCCAAGAGACCCAGTACTTC
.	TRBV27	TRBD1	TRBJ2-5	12	CASGTAYETQYF	TGTGCCAGCGGGACAGCTTATGAGACCCAGTACTTC
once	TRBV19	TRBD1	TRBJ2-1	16	CASSIDGTVSYNEQFF	TGTGCCAGTAGTATAGATGGGACAGTCTCCTACAATGAGCAGTTCTTC
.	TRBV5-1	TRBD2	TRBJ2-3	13	CASSPTSADTQYF	TGCGCCAGCAGCCCAACTAGCGCAGATACGCAGTATTTT
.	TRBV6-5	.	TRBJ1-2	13	CASSPDRIYGYTF	TGTGCCAGCAGTCCCGACAGAATCTATGGCTACACCTTC
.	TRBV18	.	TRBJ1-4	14	CASSPRQADEKLFF	TGTGCCAGCTCACCAAGACAGGCGGATGAAAAACTGTTTTTT
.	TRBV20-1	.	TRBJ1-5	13	CSASFQADQPQHF	TGCAGTGCTAGTTTCCAGGCAGATCAGCCCCAGCATTTT
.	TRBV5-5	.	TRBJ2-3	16	CASSFYLTAATDTQYF	TGTGCCAGCAGCTTTTATTTAACCGCTGCGACAGATACGCAGTATTTT
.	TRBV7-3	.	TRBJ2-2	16	CASSLRPPRAAGELFF	TGTGCCAGCAGCCTGAGACCCCCGCGCGCGGCCGGGGAGCTGTTTTTT
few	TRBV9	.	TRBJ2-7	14	CASSVGRSSYEQYF	TGTGCCAGCAGCGTAGGACGGAGCTCCTACGAGCAGTACTTC
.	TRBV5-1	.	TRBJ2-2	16	CASSLVPAGGAGELFF	TGCGCCAGCAGCTTGGTCCCGGCGGGTGGGGCCGGGGAGCTGTTTTTT
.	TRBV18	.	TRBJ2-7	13	CASSPTALGEQYF	TGTGCCAGCTCACCGACTGCCCTAGGCGAGCAGTACTTC
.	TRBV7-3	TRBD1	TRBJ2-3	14	CASSSQGSTDTQYF	TGTGCCAGCAGCTCACAGGGGAGCACAGATACGCAGTATTTT
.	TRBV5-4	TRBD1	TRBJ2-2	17	CASTSIPGQVTTGELFF	TGTGCCAGCACCTCGATCCCGGGACAGGTGACCACCGGGGAGCTGTTTTTT
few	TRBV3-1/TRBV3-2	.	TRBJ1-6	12	CASSQQEKTLHF	TGTGCCAGCAGCCAACAAGAGAAAACCCTCCACTTT
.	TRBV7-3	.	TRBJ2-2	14	CASSVQGNTGELFF	TGTGCCAGCAGCGTACAGGGGAACACCGGGGAGCTGTTTTTT
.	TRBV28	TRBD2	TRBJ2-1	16	CASTPSGLAGLNEQFF	TGTGCCAGCACCCCCTCGGGACTAGCGGGATTGAATGAGCAGTTCTTC
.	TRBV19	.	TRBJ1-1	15	CASSIGQGRWTEAFF	TGTGCCAGTAGTATAGGGCAGGGGAGATGGACTGAAGCTTTCTTT
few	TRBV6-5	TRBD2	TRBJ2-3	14	CASRLADSTDTQYF	TGTGCCAGCAGACTAGCGGATAGCACAGATACGCAGTATTTT
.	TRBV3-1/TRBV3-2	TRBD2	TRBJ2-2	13	CASSVSGRRELFF	TGTGCCAGCAGCGTTAGCGGGAGAAGGGAGCTGTTTTTT
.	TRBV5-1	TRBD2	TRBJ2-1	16	CASSLVIASGTNEQFF	TGCGCCAGCAGCTTGGTAATCGCTAGCGGTACCAATGAGCAGTTCTTC
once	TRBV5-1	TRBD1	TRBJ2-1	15	CASSTKQGADNEQFF	TGCGCCAGCAGCACCAAACAGGGGGCGGACAATGAGCAGTTCTTC
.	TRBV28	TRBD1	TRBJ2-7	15	CASSAGGTGDIGQYF	TGTGCCAGCAGTGCTGGGGGGACAGGGGATATTGGGCAGTACTTC
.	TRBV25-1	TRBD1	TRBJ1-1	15	CASRQTGVGNTEAFF	TGTGCCAGCAGACAGACAGGGGTAGGTAACACTGAAGCTTTCTTT
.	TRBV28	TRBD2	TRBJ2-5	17	CASSFLAGGPGRETQYF	TGTGCCAGCAGTTTTCTAGCGGGAGGGCCTGGTCGGGAGACCCAGTACTTC
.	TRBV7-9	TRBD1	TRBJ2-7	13	CASSLGTGGILYF	TGTGCCAGCAGCTTAGGGACAGGGGGCATTCTGTACTTC
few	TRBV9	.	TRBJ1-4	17	CASSGAGQTLGNEKLFF	TGTGCCAGCAGCGGAGCGGGACAAACCTTGGGGAATGAAAAACTGTTTTTT
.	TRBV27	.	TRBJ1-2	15	CASSRSGGRNYGYTF	TGTGCCAGCAGTAGGTCAGGAGGTCGAAACTATGGCTACACCTTC
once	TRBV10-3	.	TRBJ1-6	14	CAVARQGQNSPLHF	TGTGCTGTAGCGAGGCAGGGACAAAATTCACCCCTCCACTTT
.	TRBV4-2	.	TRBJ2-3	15	CASSLRGEGTDTQYF	TGTGCCAGCAGCCTCCGAGGGGAGGGCACAGATACGCAGTATTTT
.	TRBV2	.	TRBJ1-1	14	CASSSNYLNTEAFF	TGTGCCAGCAGCTCAAATTACTTGAACACTGAAGCTTTCTTT
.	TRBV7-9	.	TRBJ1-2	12	CASSLVGGGYTF	TGTGCCAGCAGCTTAGTTGGAGGAGGCTACACCTTC
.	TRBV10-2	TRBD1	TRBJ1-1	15	CASSRRTGRETEAFF	TGCGCCAGCAGCCGAAGGACAGGGCGGGAGACTGAAGCTTTCTTT
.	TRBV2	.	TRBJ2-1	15	CATLEANPTYNEQFF	TGTGCGACACTGGAAGCCAATCCTACCTACAATGAGCAGTTCTTC